This T cell receptor (beta chain) originates from a study of identical twins. Unique molecular identifiers were present on the cDNA, and a universal primer site came from template switching. One entry per CDR3 protein, called by TCRdb with MiXCR from the 5' RACE reads. Of around 300,000 distinct CDR3 sequences in the sample, about 8.1% were seen once. Concerning this clonotype itself: Its specificity is unknown.

V was shortened by 5 bases and J by 5 bases, with 15 bases between the two germline ends. The CDR3 runs to 14 residues. CDR1 DFQATT and CDR2 SNEGSKA come from the germline V gene (reference sequence). Overall study findings and caveats: Within beta out-of-frame sequences, the excess sharing observed between twins was weaker.

These data are also associated with another study on yellow fever vaccine responses in identical twins.

The chain is built from TRBV20-1 and TRBJ2-2; D not certain. This TCR was sampled from a woman between 18 and 30 years old in good health. Sequences were obtained from memory (CD45RO+) T cells sorted from blood. CDR3: CSALKPSGTGELFF. DNA for the CDR3: TGCAGTGCTCTTAAGCCGTCCGGGACCGGGGAGCTGTTTTTT.